These T cell receptor beta chains were read from a single sample in a study of T cell responses to AZD1222 COVID-19 vaccine. TCRdb's table, derived via immunoSEQ multiplex PCR, lists solely in-frame clones and lacks some. The sample lists over 130,000 clones, around nine tenths occurring once. Source: peripheral blood, taken 28 days after the second AZD1222 dose. The receptors come from an adult who received the AZD1222 COVID-19 vaccine. Both conserved end residues are part of each CDR3. D genes are given only for firm matches. Rows may omit the clone size; those that give it use once, few, many or a size class.

. | . | TRBJ2-1 | TRBV3-1/TRBV3-2 | CASSQDPIRRSSRGDEQFF | TGTGCCAGCAGCCAAGATCCCATACGGCGGTCCTCAAGAGGGGATGAGCAGTTCTTC
. | once | TRBJ2-2 | TRBV25-1 | CASSDNRAGELFF | TGTGCCAGCAGTGATAATAGGGCCGGGGAGCTGTTTTTT
. | once | TRBJ1-2 | TRBV5-1 | CASSPLPEYGYTF | TGCGCCAGCAGCCCGCTTCCCGAATATGGCTACACCTTC
TRBD1 | . | TRBJ1-4 | TRBV24-1 | CATSEPIDRDTANEKLFF | TGTGCCACCAGTGAACCGATCGACAGGGACACGGCTAATGAAAAACTGTTTTTT
. | . | TRBJ2-6 | TRBV27 | CASSPSQGFSSGANVLTF | TGTGCCAGCAGTCCCTCACAGGGTTTCAGCTCTGGGGCCAACGTCCTGACTTTC
. | . | TRBJ1-2 | TRBV10-1 | CASSEGLQGDLNYGYTF | TGCGCCAGCAGTGAGGGCTTACAGGGCGATTTAAACTATGGCTACACCTTC
. | . | TRBJ1-1 | TRBV6-5 | CASSYSRNTEAFF | TGTGCCAGCAGTTACTCCAGGAACACTGAAGCTTTCTTT
. | . | TRBJ1-2 | TRBV29-1 | CSVEGSGKGGYTF | TGCAGCGTTGAAGGAAGCGGGAAGGGGGGCTACACCTTC
. | once | TRBJ2-5 | TRBV5-1 | CASSPGRPDQETQYF | TGCGCCAGCAGCCCAGGACGGCCTGACCAAGAGACCCAGTACTTC
. | . | TRBJ2-3 | TRBV29-1 | CSVEEGRGTDTQYF | TGCAGCGTCGAGGAAGGACGGGGCACAGATACGCAGTATTTT
. | . | TRBJ2-7 | TRBV12-5 | CASGGTFFYEQYF | TGTGCTAGTGGCGGGACTTTTTTTTACGAGCAGTACTTC
TRBD2 | . | TRBJ2-3 | TRBV3-1/TRBV3-2 | CASSPGLAADTQYF | TGTGCCAGCAGCCCTGGACTAGCAGCAGATACGCAGTATTTT
TRBD1 | . | TRBJ1-2 | TRBV3-1/TRBV3-2 | CASSLWDSSNYGYTF | TGTGCCAGCAGCCTTTGGGACAGCTCTAACTATGGCTACACCTTC
. | once | TRBJ1-4 | TRBV5-5 | CASSLGWANEKLFF | TGTGCCAGCAGCTTGGGGTGGGCTAATGAAAAACTGTTTTTT
. | . | TRBJ1-1 | TRBV27 | CASSFWGNTEAFF | TGTGCCAGCAGTTTTTGGGGAAACACTGAAGCTTTCTTT
TRBD1 | . | TRBJ2-7 | TRBV27 | CASRGQGSPAYEQYF | TGTGCCAGCAGGGGACAGGGTAGCCCAGCCTACGAGCAGTACTTC
. | . | TRBJ1-1 | TRBV19 | CASSIAGGPVKNTEAFF | TGTGCCAGTAGTATAGCTGGGGGCCCAGTGAAGAACACTGAAGCTTTCTTT